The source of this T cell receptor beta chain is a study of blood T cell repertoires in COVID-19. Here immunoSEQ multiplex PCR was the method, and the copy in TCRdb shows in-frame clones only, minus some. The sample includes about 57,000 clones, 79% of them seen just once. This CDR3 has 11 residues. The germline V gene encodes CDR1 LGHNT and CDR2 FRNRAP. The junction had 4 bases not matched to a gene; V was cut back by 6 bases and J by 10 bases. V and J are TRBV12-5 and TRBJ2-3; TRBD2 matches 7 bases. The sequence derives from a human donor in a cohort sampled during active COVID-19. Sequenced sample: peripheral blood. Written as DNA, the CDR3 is TGTGCTAGTGGGCATCGGGAGGCGCAGTATTTT. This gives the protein CASGHREAQYF.